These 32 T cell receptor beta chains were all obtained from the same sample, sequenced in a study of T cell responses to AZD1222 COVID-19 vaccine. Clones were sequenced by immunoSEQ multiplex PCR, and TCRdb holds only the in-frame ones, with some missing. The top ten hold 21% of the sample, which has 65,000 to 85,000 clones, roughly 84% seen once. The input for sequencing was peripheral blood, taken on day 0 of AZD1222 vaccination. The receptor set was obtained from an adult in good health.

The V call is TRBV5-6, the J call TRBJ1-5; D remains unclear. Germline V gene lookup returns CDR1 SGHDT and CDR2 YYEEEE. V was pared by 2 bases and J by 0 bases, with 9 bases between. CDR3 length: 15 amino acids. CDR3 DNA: TGTGCCAGCAGCTTCTGGACTTATAGCAATCAGCCCCAGCATTTT. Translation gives CASSFWTYSNQPQHF. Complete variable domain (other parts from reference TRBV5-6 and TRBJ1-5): DAGVTQSPTHLIKTRGQQVTLRCSPKSGHDTVSWYQQALGQGPQFIFQYYEEEERQRGNFPDRFSGHQFPNYSSELNVNALLLGDSALYLCASSFWTYSNQPQHFGDGTRLSIL.

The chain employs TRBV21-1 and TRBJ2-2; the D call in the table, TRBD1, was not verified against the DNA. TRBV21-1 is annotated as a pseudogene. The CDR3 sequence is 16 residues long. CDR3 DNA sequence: TGTGCCAGCAAGGAGGACAGAGCACTCGAGGTCGGGGAGCTGTTTTTT. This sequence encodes CASKEDRALEVGELFF.

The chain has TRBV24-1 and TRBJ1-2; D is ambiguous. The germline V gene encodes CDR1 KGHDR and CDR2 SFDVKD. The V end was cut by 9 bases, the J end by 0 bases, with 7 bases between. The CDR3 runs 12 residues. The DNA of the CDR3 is TGTGCCACCCTTGGTACTAACTATGGCTACACCTTC. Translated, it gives CATLGTNYGYTF.

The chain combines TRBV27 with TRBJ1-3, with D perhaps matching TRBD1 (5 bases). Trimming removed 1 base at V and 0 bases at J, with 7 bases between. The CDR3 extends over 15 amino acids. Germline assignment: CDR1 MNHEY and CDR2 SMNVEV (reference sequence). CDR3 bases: TGTGCCAGCAGTTTATATGGGACCTCTGGAAACACCATATATTTT. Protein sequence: CASSLYGTSGNTIYF.

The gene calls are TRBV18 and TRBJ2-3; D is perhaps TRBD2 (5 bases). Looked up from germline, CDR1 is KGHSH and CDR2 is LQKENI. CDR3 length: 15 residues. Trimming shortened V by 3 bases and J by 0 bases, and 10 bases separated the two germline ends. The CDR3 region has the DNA TGTGCCAGCTCACCCGACTACCTTAGCACAGATACGCAGTATTTT. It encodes CASSPDYLSTDTQYF.

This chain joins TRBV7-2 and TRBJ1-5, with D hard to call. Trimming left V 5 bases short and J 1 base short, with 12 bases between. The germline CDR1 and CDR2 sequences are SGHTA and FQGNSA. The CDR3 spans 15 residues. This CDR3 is CASSPTVVSNQPQHF. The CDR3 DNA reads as TGTGCCAGCAGCCCCACAGTGGTCAGCAATCAGCCCCAGCATTTT.

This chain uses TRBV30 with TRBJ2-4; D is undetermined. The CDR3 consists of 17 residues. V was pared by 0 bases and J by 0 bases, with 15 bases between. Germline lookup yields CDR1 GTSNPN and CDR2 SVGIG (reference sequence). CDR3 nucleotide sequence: TGTGCCTGGAGTGTAAACCCCTTTGCGGTAGCCAAAAACATTCAGTACTTC. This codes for CAWSVNPFAVAKNIQYF.

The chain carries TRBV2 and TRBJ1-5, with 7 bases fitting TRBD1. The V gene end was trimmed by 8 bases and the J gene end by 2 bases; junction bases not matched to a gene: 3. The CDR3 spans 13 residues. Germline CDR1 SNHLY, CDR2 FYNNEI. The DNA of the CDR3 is TGTGCCAGCTTGGACAGGCGCAATCAGCCCCAGCATTTT. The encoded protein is CASLDRRNQPQHF.

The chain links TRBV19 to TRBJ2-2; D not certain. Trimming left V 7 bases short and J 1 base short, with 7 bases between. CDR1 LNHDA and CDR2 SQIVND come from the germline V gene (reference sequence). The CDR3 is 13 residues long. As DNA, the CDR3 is TGTGCCAGTATGGACCAGAACACCGGGGAGCTGTTTTTT. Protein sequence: CASMDQNTGELFF.

CDR3 coding DNA: TGTGCCGCGAGACTCGGGACAGGGGTTAGGAACACCATATATTTT. As protein: CAARLGTGVRNTIYF. V is TRBV28 and J is TRBJ1-3; 10 bases are shared with TRBD1. The germline V gene has CDR1 MDHEN and CDR2 SYDVKM. V shed 11 bases, J shed 7 bases, and the junction held 14 bases outside the gene matches. This CDR3 region has 15 residues.

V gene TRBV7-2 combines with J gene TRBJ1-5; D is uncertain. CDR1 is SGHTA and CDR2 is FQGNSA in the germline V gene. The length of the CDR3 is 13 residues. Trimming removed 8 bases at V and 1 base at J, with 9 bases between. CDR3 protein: CASLGGSNQPQHF. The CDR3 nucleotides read TGTGCCAGCCTTGGCGGGAGCAATCAGCCCCAGCATTTT.

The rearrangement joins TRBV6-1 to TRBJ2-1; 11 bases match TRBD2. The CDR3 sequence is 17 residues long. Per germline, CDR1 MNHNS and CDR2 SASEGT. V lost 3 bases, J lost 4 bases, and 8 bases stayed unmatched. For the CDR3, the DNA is TGTGCCAGCAGTGACTACCCCGGGACTAGCGGATACAATGAGCAGTTCTTC. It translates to CASSDYPGTSGYNEQFF.

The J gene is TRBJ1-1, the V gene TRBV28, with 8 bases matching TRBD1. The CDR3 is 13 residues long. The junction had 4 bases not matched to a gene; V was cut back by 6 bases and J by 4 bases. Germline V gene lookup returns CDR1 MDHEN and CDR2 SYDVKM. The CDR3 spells CASRPGQGTEAFF. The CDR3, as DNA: TGTGCCAGCAGGCCTGGACAGGGCACTGAAGCTTTCTTT. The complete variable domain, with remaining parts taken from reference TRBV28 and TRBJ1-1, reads DVKVTQSSRYLVKRTGEKVFLECVQDMDHENMFWYRQDPGLGLRLIYFSYDVKMKEKGDIPEGYSVSREKKERFSLILESASTNQTSMYLCASRPGQGTEAFFGQGTRLTVV.

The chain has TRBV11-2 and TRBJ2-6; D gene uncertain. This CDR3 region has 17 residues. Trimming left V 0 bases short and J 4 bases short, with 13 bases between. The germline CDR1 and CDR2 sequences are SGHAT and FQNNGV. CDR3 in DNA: TGTGCCAGCAGCTTAGAGTCTTTGGTGGAGGGGGCCAACGTCCTGACTTTC. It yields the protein CASSLESLVEGANVLTF. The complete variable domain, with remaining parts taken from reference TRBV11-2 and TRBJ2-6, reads EAGVAQSPRYKIIEKRQSVAFWCNPISGHATLYWYQQILGQGPKLLIQFQNNGVVDDSQLPKDRFSAERLKGVDSTLKIQPAKLEDSAVYLCASSLESLVEGANVLTFGAGSRLTVL.

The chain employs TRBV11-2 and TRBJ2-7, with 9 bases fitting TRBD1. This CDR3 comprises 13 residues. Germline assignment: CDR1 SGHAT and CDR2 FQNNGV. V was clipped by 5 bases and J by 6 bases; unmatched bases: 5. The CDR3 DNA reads TGTGCCAGCAGCCCCGGGACAGGGCGCGAGCAGTACTTC. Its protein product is CASSPGTGREQYF.

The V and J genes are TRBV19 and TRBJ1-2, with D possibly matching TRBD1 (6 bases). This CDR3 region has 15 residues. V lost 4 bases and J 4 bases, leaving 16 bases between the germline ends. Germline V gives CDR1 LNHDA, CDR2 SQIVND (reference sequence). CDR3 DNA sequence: TGTGCCAGTAGTACCCAAAGTGGGGGCGCCTATGGCTACACCTTC. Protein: CASSTQSGGAYGYTF.

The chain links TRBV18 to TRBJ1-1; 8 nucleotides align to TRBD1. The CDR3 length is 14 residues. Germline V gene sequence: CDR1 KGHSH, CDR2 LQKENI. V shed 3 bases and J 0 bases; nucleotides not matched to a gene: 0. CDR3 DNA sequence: TGTGCCAGCTCACCGGACAGGGTGAACACTGAAGCTTTCTTT. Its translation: CASSPDRVNTEAFF.

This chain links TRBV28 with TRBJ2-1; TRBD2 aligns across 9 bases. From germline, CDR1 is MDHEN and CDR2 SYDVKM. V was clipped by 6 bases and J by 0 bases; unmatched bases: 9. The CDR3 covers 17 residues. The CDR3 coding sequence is TGTGCCAGCAGGACTAGCGGATCCTCAAGCTCCTACAATGAGCAGTTCTTC. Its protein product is CASRTSGSSSSYNEQFF.

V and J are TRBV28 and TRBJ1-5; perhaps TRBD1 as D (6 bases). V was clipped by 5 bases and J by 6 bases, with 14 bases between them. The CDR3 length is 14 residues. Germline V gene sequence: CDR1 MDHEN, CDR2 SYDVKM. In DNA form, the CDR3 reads TGTGCCAGCAGTGACCGGGACATCTTTCAGCCCCAGCATTTT. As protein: CASSDRDIFQPQHF.

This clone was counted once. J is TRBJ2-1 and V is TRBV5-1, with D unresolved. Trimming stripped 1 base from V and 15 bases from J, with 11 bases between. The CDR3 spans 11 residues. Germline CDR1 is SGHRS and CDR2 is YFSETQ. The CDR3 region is CASSLSQRPFF. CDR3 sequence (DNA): TGCGCCAGCAGCTTGAGTCAGAGGCCGTTCTTC.

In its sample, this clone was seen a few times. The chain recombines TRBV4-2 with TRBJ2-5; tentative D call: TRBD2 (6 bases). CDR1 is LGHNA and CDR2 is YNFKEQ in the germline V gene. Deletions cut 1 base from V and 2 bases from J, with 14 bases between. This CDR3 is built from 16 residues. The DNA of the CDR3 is TGTGCCAGCAGCCAAGGTGAGGCGGGAATTCAAGAGACCCAGTACTTC. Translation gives CASSQGEAGIQETQYF.

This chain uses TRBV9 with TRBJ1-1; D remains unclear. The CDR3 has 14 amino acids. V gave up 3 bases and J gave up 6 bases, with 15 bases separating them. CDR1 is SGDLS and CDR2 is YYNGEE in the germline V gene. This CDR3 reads CASSATEGLSEAFF. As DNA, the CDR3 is TGTGCCAGCAGCGCAACCGAGGGTCTTTCTGAAGCTTTCTTT.

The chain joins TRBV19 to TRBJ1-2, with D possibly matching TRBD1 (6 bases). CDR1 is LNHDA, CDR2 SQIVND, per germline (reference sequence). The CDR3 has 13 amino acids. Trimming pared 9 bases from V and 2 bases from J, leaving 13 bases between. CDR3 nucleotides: TGTGCCAGACACCGGGACACAAACTATGGCTACACCTTC. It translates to CARHRDTNYGYTF.

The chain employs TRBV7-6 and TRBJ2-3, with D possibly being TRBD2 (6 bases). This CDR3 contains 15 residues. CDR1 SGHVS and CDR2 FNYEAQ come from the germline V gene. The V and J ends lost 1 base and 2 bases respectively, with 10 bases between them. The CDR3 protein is CASSLGGLNTDTQYF. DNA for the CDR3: TGTGCCAGCAGCTTAGGGGGACTTAACACAGATACGCAGTATTTT.

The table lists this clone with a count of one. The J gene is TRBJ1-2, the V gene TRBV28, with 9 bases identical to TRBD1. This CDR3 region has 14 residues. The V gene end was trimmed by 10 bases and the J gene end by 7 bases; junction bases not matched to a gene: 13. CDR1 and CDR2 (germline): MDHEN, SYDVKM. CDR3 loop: CATLGGDRARGYTF. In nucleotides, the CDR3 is TGTGCCACTCTCGGCGGGGACAGGGCCCGTGGCTACACCTTC.

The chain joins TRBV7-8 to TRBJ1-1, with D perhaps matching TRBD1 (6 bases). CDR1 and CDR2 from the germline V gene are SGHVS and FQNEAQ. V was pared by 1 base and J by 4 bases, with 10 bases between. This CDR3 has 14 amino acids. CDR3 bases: TGTGCCAGCAGCTTAGGCGCCAGGGGCACTGAAGCTTTCTTT. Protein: CASSLGARGTEAFF.

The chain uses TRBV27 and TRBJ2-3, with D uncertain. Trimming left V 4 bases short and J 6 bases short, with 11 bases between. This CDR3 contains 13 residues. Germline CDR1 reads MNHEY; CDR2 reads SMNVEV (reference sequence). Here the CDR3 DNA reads TGTGCCAGCAGTTCGGAGACGTGGGATACGCAGTATTTT. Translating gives CASSSETWDTQYF.

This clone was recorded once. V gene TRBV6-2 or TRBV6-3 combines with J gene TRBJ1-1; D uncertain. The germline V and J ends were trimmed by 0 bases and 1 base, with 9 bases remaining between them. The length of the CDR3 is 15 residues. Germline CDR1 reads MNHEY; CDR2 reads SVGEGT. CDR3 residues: CASSYSSAGNTEAFF. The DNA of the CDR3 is TGTGCCAGCAGTTACTCATCCGCGGGGAACACTGAAGCTTTCTTT.

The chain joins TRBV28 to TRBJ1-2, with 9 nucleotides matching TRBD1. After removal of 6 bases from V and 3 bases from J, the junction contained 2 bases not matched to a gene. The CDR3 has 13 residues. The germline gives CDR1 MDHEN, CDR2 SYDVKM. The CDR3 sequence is CASSRTGDYGYTF. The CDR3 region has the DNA TGTGCCAGCAGCAGGACAGGGGACTATGGCTACACCTTC.

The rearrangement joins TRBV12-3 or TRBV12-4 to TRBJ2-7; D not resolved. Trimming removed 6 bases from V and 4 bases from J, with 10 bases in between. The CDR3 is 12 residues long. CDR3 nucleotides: TGTGCCAGCAGCTACGTAAGATACGAGCAGTACTTC. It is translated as CASSYVRYEQYF.

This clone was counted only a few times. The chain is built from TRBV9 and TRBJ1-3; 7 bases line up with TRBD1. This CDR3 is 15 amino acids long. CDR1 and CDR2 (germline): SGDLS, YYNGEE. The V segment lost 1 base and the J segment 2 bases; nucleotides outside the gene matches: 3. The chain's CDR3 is CASSVRTGAGNTIYF. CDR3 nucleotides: TGTGCCAGCAGCGTACGTACAGGGGCTGGAAACACCATATATTTT.

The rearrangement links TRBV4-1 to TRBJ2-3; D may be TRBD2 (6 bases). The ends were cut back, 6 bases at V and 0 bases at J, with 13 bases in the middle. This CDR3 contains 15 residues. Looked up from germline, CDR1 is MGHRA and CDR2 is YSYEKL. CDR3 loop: CASRWGDLSTDTQYF. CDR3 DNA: TGCGCCAGCAGGTGGGGGGATCTGAGCACAGATACGCAGTATTTT.